These 14 T cell receptor beta chains were sequenced from one sample in a study of blood T cells in healthy people across ages (dated by TCRdb to about 2015). The library relied on 5' RACE. The data were produced on an Illumina HiSeq 2500. A second PCR of about 6 to 11 cycles was performed with a sample-barcoded 5' primer and a J-beta primer mix. TCRdb trimmed the raw reads at Q25, called clones with MiXCR and kept productive beta chains. Merged by CDR3 protein, the rows form single entries marked with the most common genes and DNA. A total of 730,000 or so distinct CDR3 sequences appear in this sample, approximately 40% of them only once. The leading ten clones occupy about 32% of the sample. Sequencing was done on a sample of blood. The origin of the receptors is a man aged 80 or over in good health.

This clonotype was picked up a small number of times. The V gene is TRBV11-2, the J gene TRBJ2-3; 13 bases line up with TRBD2. The germline gives CDR1 SGHAT, CDR2 FQNNGV. Trimming removed 3 bases from V and 6 bases from J; junction bases left unmatched: 6. CDR3 length: 16 amino acids. CDR3 sequence: CASSLSPGLAGDTQYF. CDR3 bases: TGTGCCAGCAGCTTGTCACCGGGACTAGCGGGGGATACGCAGTATTTT.

V is TRBV20-1 and J is TRBJ1-1; D ambiguous. Trimming removed 6 bases from V and 10 bases from J, with 21 bases in between. Germline CDR1 DFQATT, CDR2 SNEGSKA (reference sequence). This CDR3 comprises 13 residues. The CDR3, as DNA: TGCAGTGCGATGGATAGGGTTCTCCGTAGAGCTTTCTTT. Residues: CSAMDRVLRRAFF.

This chain joins TRBV7-2 and TRBJ1-5, with 7 bases fitting TRBD1. The J call may be wrong; the DNA end is better matched by TRBJ2-3. The germline V gene encodes CDR1 SGHTA and CDR2 FQGNSA. The CDR3 contains 16 residues. In nucleotides, the CDR3 is TGTGCCAGCAGCTTCGGATCCCGACAGGGTGCACAGCCCCAGTATTTT. Encoded protein: CASSFGSRQGAQPQYF.

This clonotype came up a few times. The chain employs TRBV5-1 and TRBJ2-7; tentatively, D is TRBD1 (6 bases). The CDR3 is 14 residues long. The germline V gene has CDR1 SGHRS and CDR2 YFSETQ. V lost 3 bases, J lost 2 bases, and 12 bases lay in between. In DNA form, the CDR3 reads TGCGCCAGCAGCTCTTGGGCAGGGGCCTACGAGCAGTACTTC. The encoded protein is CASSSWAGAYEQYF.

The chain carries TRBV5-1 and TRBJ2-1, with D unclear. Matching the DNA end better, TRBJ2-7 makes the J call doubtful. CDR3 length: 15 amino acids. The V gene's germline CDR1 is SGHRS and CDR2 YFSETQ. The CDR3 nucleotides are TGCGCCAGCAGCTTGGAGCGCGTCTCCTACAATGAGCAGTACTTC. Protein sequence: CASSLERVSYNEQYF.

The rearrangement links TRBV20-1 to TRBJ2-3; 7 positions agree with TRBD2. Looked up from germline, CDR1 is DFQATT and CDR2 is SNEGSKA (reference sequence). V dropped 5 bases and J dropped 0; count of bases not matched to a gene: 8. This CDR3 is built from 15 residues. The CDR3 bases are TGCAGTGCTTCTCTAGCGGAAGCTAGCACAGATACGCAGTATTTT. Translating it yields CSASLAEASTDTQYF.

This clonotype appeared many times. The V call is TRBV5-1, the J call TRBJ2-4; 7 bases agree with TRBD1. Germline CDR1 and CDR2: SGHRS and YFSETQ. After removal of 4 bases from V and 0 bases from J, the junction contained 19 bases not matched to a gene. The CDR3 totals 20 residues. The CDR3 DNA reads TGCGCCAGCAGCGATCCCAGAGATGACAGGGCCGGAATAGCCAAAAACATTCAGTACTTC. This sequence encodes CASSDPRDDRAGIAKNIQYF.

This clonotype was seen a few times. The chain employs TRBV20-1 and TRBJ2-5; TRBD1 matches at 12 bases. Trimming cost V 6 bases and J 5 bases; bases outside gene matches: 7. Germline V gene data show CDR1 as DFQATT and CDR2 as SNEGSKA (reference sequence). The CDR3 extends over 14 amino acids. In DNA, the CDR3 is TGCAGTGCGGAGGGGACAGGGGGCTCGGAGACCCAGTACTTC. Its translation: CSAEGTGGSETQYF.

This clonotype was seen a handful of times. The chain has TRBV4-1 and TRBJ1-5; unclear D gene. Germline V gene data show CDR1 as MGHRA and CDR2 as YSYEKL. This CDR3 spans 16 amino acids. The V gene lost 0 bases and the J gene lost 0 bases, with 9 bases spanning the gap. CDR3 protein: CASSQEVALSNQPQHF. The CDR3, as DNA: TGCGCCAGCAGCCAAGAGGTGGCCCTTAGCAATCAGCCCCAGCATTTT.

This clonotype was observed a few times. The CDR3 DNA is TGTGCCACCAGCAGAGGGGGAACAGGGAGTTCCTACGAGCAGTACTTC. Amino acids: CATSRGGTGSSYEQYF. V gene TRBV15 combines with J gene TRBJ2-7, with D possibly TRBD1 on 6 matching bases. Germline CDR1 and CDR2: LNHNV and YYDKDF (reference sequence). Trimming took off 1 base at V and 1 base at J, with 14 bases between the two ends. There are 16 residues in the CDR3. The complete variable domain, with remaining parts taken from reference TRBV15 and TRBJ2-7, reads DAMVIQNPRYQVTQFGKPVTLSCSQTLNHNVMYWYQQKSSQAPKLLFHYYDKDFNNEADTPDNFQSRRPNTSFCFLDIRSPGLGDTAMYLCATSRGGTGSSYEQYFGPGTRLTVT.

J is TRBJ2-3 and V is TRBV2; TRBD2 matches 8 bases. After removal of 6 bases from V and 4 bases from J, the junction contained 6 bases not matched to a gene. This CDR3 has 14 amino acids. Germline loops: CDR1 SNHLY, CDR2 FYNNEI. CDR3 protein: CASRDGGGSDTQYF. CDR3 sequence (DNA): TGTGCCAGCAGGGATGGCGGGGGGTCAGATACGCAGTATTTT. The full variable domain, its missing parts supplied by reference TRBV2 and TRBJ2-3, is EPEVTQTPSHQVTQMGQEVILRCVPISNHLYFYWYRQILGQKVEFLVSFYNNEISEKSEIFDDQFSVERPDGSNFTLKIRSTKLEDSAMYFCASRDGGGSDTQYFGPGTRLTVL.

The CDR3 region is CASSQAPTSGTSTDTQYF. For the CDR3, the DNA is TGTGCCAGCAGCCAAGCCCCGACTAGCGGGACTAGCACAGATACGCAGTATTTT. V is TRBV3-1 and J is TRBJ2-3, with 11 bases that match TRBD2. The CDR3 totals 18 residues. V shed 1 base, J shed 0 bases, and the junction held 6 bases outside the gene matches. CDR1 and CDR2 from the germline V gene are LGHDT and YNNKEL (reference sequence).

A few counts support this clonotype. This chain links TRBV28 with TRBJ2-5, with 8 bases lining up with TRBD2. CDR1 is MDHEN, CDR2 SYDVKM, per germline. The trim removed 10 bases at V and 4 bases at J, leaving 11 bases unmatched. The CDR3 runs to 14 residues. CDR3 nucleotides: TGTGCCATCCAACCGAGCGGGAGACGAGAGACCCAGTACTTC. It translates to CAIQPSGRRETQYF.

The chain is built from TRBV7-2 and TRBJ2-1; no clear D. Trimming cost V 1 base and J 7 bases, with 5 bases left between them. This CDR3 has 12 residues. Germline loops: CDR1 SGHTA, CDR2 FQGNSA. For the CDR3, the DNA is TGTGCCAGCAGCTTAGTTTGGAATGAGCAGTTCTTC. Encoded protein: CASSLVWNEQFF.